This T cell receptor beta chain was sequenced for a study of graft-versus-host responses after intestinal transplantation. Study at large: In this cohort, recipients had multivisceral, liver-intestinal, or isolated intestinal transplants. Induction with anti-thymocyte globulin, then tacrolimus and steroids for roughly 3 years, was given to all recipients. Whole-study findings and limits: Those patients showing graft-donor T cell macrochimerism displayed high graft-versus-host to host-versus-graft clonal ratios in allografts.

The CDR3 runs 17 residues. The germline gives CDR1 PRHDT, CDR2 FYEKMQ (reference sequence). On this clone: Its antigen is unidentified. A junction boundary mismatches the germline segment, possibly from a read error.

Sequencing was performed with immunoSEQ multiplex PCR; in TCRdb, only in-frame clones are kept and a portion is missing. The sample carries 40,000 or so clones, 85% to 95% recorded once. This receptor was obtained from a human patient who received an intestinal transplant, so some T cells may come from the graft donor. The chain recombines TRBV13 with TRBJ1-2; 7 nucleotides agree with TRBD1. The sample in question was PBMCs, obtained approximately 740 days after intestinal transplantation. In DNA, the CDR3 is TGTGCCAGCAGCCTAGGGACAGCCCGAAGTCTTAACTATGGCTACACCTTC. This translates into CASSLGTARSLNYGYTF.